Listed below are T cell receptor beta chains from one sample, sequenced in a study of long-term antiretroviral therapy in people with HIV. Measured with immunoSEQ multiplex PCR; TCRdb has only the in-frame clones, and not every one. The sample contains about 14,000 clones, roughly three quarters of which appear only once. Sequenced here: unsorted PBMCs, sampled 3.1 years after starting antiretroviral therapy. Receptors originate from a man aged 35 to 55 with HIV. The CDR3 runs from the conserved cysteine through the conserved F or W. Fields, in order: CDR3 protein, CDR3 DNA, D gene, clone size, J gene, V gene, CDR3 length. A D gene is named only where the DNA matches it firmly. Size is omitted from some rows. Given values are once, few, many or a class for expanded clones.

CASSHGSVANEKLFF	TGTGCCAGCAGCCATGGTAGTGTTGCTAATGAAAAACTGTTTTTT	NA	NA	TRBJ1-4	TRBV14	15
CASSIASRGYGYTF	TGTGCCAGTAGTATAGCGTCCAGGGGCTATGGCTACACCTTC	NA	NA	TRBJ1-2	TRBV19	14
CASSRDTIINTEAFF	TGTGCCAGTAGTAGGGACACCATTATTAACACTGAAGCTTTCTTT	NA	NA	TRBJ1-1	TRBV19	15
CASSLVGQETQYF	TGTGCCAGCAGCTTGGTAGGGCAAGAGACCCAGTACTTC	NA	NA	TRBJ2-5	TRBV5-6	13
CASNSGGDTDTQYF	TGCGCCAGCAACAGCGGGGGCGACACAGATACGCAGTATTTT	TRBD2	once	TRBJ2-3	TRBV5-1	14
CASSEPEDGANEKLFF	TGTGCCAGCAGTGAACCTGAGGACGGAGCTAATGAAAAACTGTTTTTT	NA	once	TRBJ1-4	TRBV25-1	16
CASRGTSYSNQPQHF	TGTGCCAGTAGGGGGACATCCTATAGCAATCAGCCCCAGCATTTT	NA	NA	TRBJ1-5	TRBV19	15
CASVGENSYEQYF	TGCGCCAGCGTAGGGGAAAACTCCTACGAGCAGTACTTC	NA	few	TRBJ2-7	TRBV5-1	13
CASSRQELNTEAFF	TGTGCCAGCAGCCGACAGGAATTGAACACTGAAGCTTTCTTT	NA	NA	TRBJ1-1	TRBV7-9	14
CASLFGTEAFF	TGTGCCTCCCTCTTCGGGACTGAAGCTTTCTTT	NA	NA	TRBJ1-1	TRBV30	11
CASSLSRPFGHTEAFF	TGTGCCAGCAGTTTATCCAGACCGTTCGGGCACACTGAAGCTTTCTTT	NA	NA	TRBJ1-1	TRBV27	16
CAWSGGQLTGELFF	TGTGCCTGGAGTGGGGGACAACTAACCGGGGAGCTGTTTTTT	NA	NA	TRBJ2-2	TRBV30	14
CAWSVGSSYNSPLHF	TGTGCCTGGAGTGTAGGGTCGTCCTATAATTCACCCCTCCACTTT	NA	NA	TRBJ1-6	TRBV30	15
CASSPYQETQYF	TGTGCCAGCAGTCCGTACCAAGAGACCCAGTACTTC	NA	NA	TRBJ2-5	TRBV2	12
CASYGFPSYNEQFF	TGTGCCAGCTACGGGTTCCCCTCCTACAATGAGCAGTTCTTC	NA	NA	TRBJ2-1	TRBV11-2	14
CASSSQGYNGYTF	TGTGCCAGCAGCTCGCAGGGGTATAATGGCTACACCTTC	NA	NA	TRBJ1-2	TRBV7-2	13
CASSERAGRSENIQYF	TGTGCCAGCAGTGAAAGGGCAGGGAGAAGCGAAAACATTCAGTACTTC	NA	once	TRBJ2-4	TRBV6-1	16
CATSRDRGLYEQYF	TGTGCCACCAGCAGGGACAGGGGGCTGTACGAGCAGTACTTC	TRBD1	NA	TRBJ2-7	TRBV15	14
CASSSSRAPSNTEAFF	TGCGCCAGCAGCTCTTCCAGGGCCCCTTCGAACACTGAAGCTTTCTTT	NA	NA	TRBJ1-1	TRBV4-1	16
CASSWGGLAGGETQYF	TGTGCCAGCAGCTGGGGTGGACTAGCGGGGGGAGAGACCCAGTACTTC	TRBD2	NA	TRBJ2-5	TRBV7-9	16
CASSRSSGMNTEAFF	TGCGCCAGCAGCCGGTCGAGTGGAATGAACACTGAAGCTTTCTTT	NA	NA	TRBJ1-1	TRBV5-1	15
CASRGGDQETQYF	TGTGCCAGCCGCGGGGGGGACCAAGAGACCCAGTACTTC	TRBD2	few	TRBJ2-5	TRBV7-8	13
CASSGSRTNYGYTF	TGCGCCAGCAGTGGCTCCAGGACTAACTATGGCTACACCTTC	NA	once	TRBJ1-2	TRBV10-2	14
CATSEGESYNEQFF	TGTGCCACCAGCGAGGGCGAGTCCTACAATGAGCAGTTCTTC	NA	NA	TRBJ2-1	TRBV15	14
CASSLAWTEDRSTEAFF	TGTGCCAGCAGCTTAGCGTGGACAGAGGACCGGAGCACTGAAGCTTTCTTT	NA	NA	TRBJ1-1	TRBV7-9	17
CASSLVSGSYGFGEQFF	TGCGCCAGCAGCTTGGTTAGCGGGTCATACGGGTTCGGTGAGCAGTTCTTC	TRBD2	NA	TRBJ2-1	TRBV5-1	17
CASSYSKGEQFF	TGTGCCAGCAGTTACTCGAAGGGTGAGCAGTTCTTC	NA	NA	TRBJ2-1	TRBV6-5	12
CSVGDTRGGYTF	TGCAGCGTTGGGGACACCAGGGGAGGCTACACCTTC	NA	few	TRBJ1-2	TRBV29-1	12
CASSLSTGTNQPQHF	TGTGCCAGCAGTTTAAGTACAGGGACCAATCAGCCCCAGCATTTT	NA	NA	TRBJ1-5	TRBV6-5	15
CASSLYPTGDTEAFF	TGTGCCAGCTCACTTTACCCAACGGGGGACACTGAAGCTTTCTTT	NA	NA	TRBJ1-1	TRBV18	15
CASSIFGQSYGYTF	TGTGCCAGTAGTATTTTTGGTCAATCCTATGGCTACACCTTC	NA	NA	TRBJ1-2	TRBV19	14
CASSPPTGDIYGYTF	TGTGCCAGCAGCCCCCCGACAGGGGACATCTATGGCTACACCTTC	TRBD1	NA	TRBJ1-2	TRBV7-9	15
CASSQEKAGFTDTQYF	TGTGCCAGCAGCCAAGAGAAAGCGGGATTCACAGATACGCAGTATTTT	TRBD2	NA	TRBJ2-3	TRBV4-2	16
CAIGTTSMETQYF	TGTGCCATCGGGACTACCTCTATGGAGACCCAGTACTTC	TRBD2	NA	TRBJ2-5	TRBV10-3	13
CASSSDGDGTGELFF	TGTGCCAGCAGCTCCGACGGGGACGGCACCGGGGAGCTGTTTTTT	NA	NA	TRBJ2-2	TRBV13	15
CASKAGNQPQHF	TGTGCCAGTAAGGCGGGCAATCAGCCCCAGCATTTT	NA	few	TRBJ1-5	TRBV19	12
CAWSVPWTWDGYTF	TGTGCCTGGAGTGTACCCTGGACCTGGGACGGCTACACCTTC	NA	few	TRBJ1-2	TRBV30	14
CASSFTADTQYF	TGTGCCAGCAGCTTTACAGCAGATACGCAGTATTTT	NA	NA	TRBJ2-3	TRBV5-4	12
CASTDLDSGNTIYF	TGTGCCAGCACCGACCTCGACTCTGGAAACACCATATATTTT	NA	NA	TRBJ1-3	TRBV11-3	14
CASSIAPGAGNTIYF	TGTGCCAGTAGTATTGCACCGGGGGCCGGAAACACCATATATTTT	NA	NA	TRBJ1-3	TRBV19	15
CASSMLGTYEQYF	TGTGCCAGTAGTATGTTAGGGACCTACGAGCAGTACTTC	NA	NA	TRBJ2-7	TRBV19	13
CASSSGTGVANTEAFF	TGTGCCAGCAGCTCCGGGACAGGGGTCGCGAACACTGAAGCTTTCTTT	TRBD1	NA	TRBJ1-1	TRBV5-8	16
CASSEVPGAYGYTF	TGTGCCAGCAGTGAAGTCCCAGGGGCGTATGGCTACACCTTC	NA	once	TRBJ1-2	TRBV2	14
CASNQDTTFGYGYTF	TGTGCCAGTAATCAGGACACCACCTTTGGGTATGGCTACACCTTC	NA	few	TRBJ1-2	TRBV19	15
CASSEQGGVSGYTF	TGTGCCAGCAGCGAACAGGGGGGAGTCTCTGGCTACACCTTC	TRBD1	NA	TRBJ1-2	TRBV5-5	14
CASSPALGQSSYEQYF	TGTGCCAGCAGCCCCGCCTTGGGACAGAGCTCCTACGAGCAGTACTTC	TRBD1	NA	TRBJ2-7	TRBV7-9	16
CASSHSTGETYEQYF	TGTGCCAGCAGTCACTCGACAGGGGAAACCTACGAGCAGTACTTC	TRBD1	NA	TRBJ2-7	TRBV27	15
CASSVVYRGDEQFF	TGTGCCAGCAGCGTAGTCTACAGGGGAGATGAGCAGTTCTTC	TRBD1	NA	TRBJ2-1	TRBV5-6	14
CANLAGGPSYEQYF	TGTGCCAACCTAGCGGGGGGACCCTCCTACGAGCAGTACTTC	TRBD2	NA	TRBJ2-7	TRBV2	14
CASSSGTGIYEQYF	TGTGCCAGCAGTTCCGGGACAGGGATATACGAGCAGTACTTC	TRBD1	once	TRBJ2-7	TRBV27	14